A single sample gave rise to the 20 T cell receptor beta chains below, sequenced in a study of blood T cells in healthy people across ages. Alongside a J-beta primer mix, a sample-barcoded 5' primer served in a second PCR lasting about 7 to 12 cycles. TCRdb re-called the 5' RACE reads through MiXCR, storing one row per CDR3 protein. The table lists about 1.4 million distinct CDR3 sequences, approximately 59% of them singletons, with 6.7% in the top ten. Sequencing input: blood. The receptors stem from a man younger than 35 in good health.

The chain employs TRBV7-9 and TRBJ2-5; 8 bases fit TRBD2. V was pared by 1 base and J by 3 bases, with 1 base of the junction left unmatched. This CDR3 comprises 14 residues. The V gene's germline CDR1 is SEHNR and CDR2 FQNEAQ (reference sequence). Here the CDR3 reads CASSLDGGEETQYF. In DNA form, the CDR3 reads TGTGCCAGCAGCTTAGACGGGGGGGAAGAGACCCAGTACTTC.

This clonotype has more than one count but fewer than ten. The chain recombines TRBV5-8 with TRBJ2-7; possibly TRBD2 for D (5 bases). V lost 2 bases to trimming and J lost 2 bases, with 14 bases between them. The CDR3 is 15 amino acids. Germline V gives CDR1 SGHTS, CDR2 YDEGEE. Here the CDR3 DNA reads TGTGCCAGCAGCTTCCCGAGTGGAGGAACCTACGAGCAGTACTTC. Encoded protein: CASSFPSGGTYEQYF.

V and J are TRBV4-1 and TRBJ1-5, with D maybe TRBD1 (5 bases). Trimming removed 1 base at V and 6 bases at J, with 19 bases between. This CDR3 contains 17 residues. The germline V gene has CDR1 MGHRA and CDR2 YSYEKL. CDR3 sequence (DNA): TGCGCCAGCAGCCAAGGAGGCTTCGGCAGGGCTACTCAGCCCCAGCATTTT. Translating it yields CASSQGGFGRATQPQHF.

This clonotype occurred a few times. The chain couples TRBV4-1 to TRBJ2-6; D is undetermined. CDR3 length: 13 amino acids. The V end lost 4 bases, the J end lost 6 bases, and 7 bases lay between the germline ends. Germline V CDR1 and CDR2: MGHRA, YSYEKL. This chain's CDR3 is CASSPQVANVLTF. For the CDR3, the DNA is TGCGCCAGCAGCCCGCAGGTGGCCAACGTCCTGACTTTC.

There are a few counts of this clonotype. The CDR3: CATSDSRTLDRTDTQYF. The CDR3 DNA sequence: TGTGCCACCAGTGATTCCAGGACCCTCGACCGCACAGATACGCAGTATTTT. The chain joins TRBV24-1 to TRBJ2-3, with D unclear. The CDR3 contains 17 residues. Trimming removed 2 bases at V and 1 base at J, with 15 bases between. Germline values: CDR1 KGHDR, CDR2 SFDVKD.

V usage is TRBV20-1 and J usage is TRBJ2-2, with D uncertain. Germline assignment: CDR1 DFQATT and CDR2 SNEGSKA (reference sequence). This CDR3 region has 13 residues. V was shortened by 1 base and J by 4 bases, with 7 bases between the two germline ends. CDR3 residues: CSARVRATGELFF. The CDR3 nucleotides read TGCAGTGCTAGAGTCCGAGCCACCGGGGAGCTGTTTTTT.

The chain couples TRBV28 to TRBJ1-6; 7 bases map to TRBD1. The CDR3 extends over 13 amino acids. CDR1 is MDHEN and CDR2 is SYDVKM in the germline V gene. With 7 bases clipped from V and 7 bases from J, the junction kept 4 bases outside the gene matches. In DNA, the CDR3 is TGTGCCAGCACTCGGGACAGAAATTCACCCCTCCACTTT. Translation gives CASTRDRNSPLHF.

J is TRBJ2-7 and V is TRBV3-1; D ambiguous. The V end was cut by 5 bases, the J end by 0 bases, with 14 bases between. This CDR3 spans 15 amino acids. CDR1 is LGHDT, CDR2 YNNKEL, per germline (reference sequence). The DNA for the CDR3 is TGTGCCAGCAGCAACACACAGTCAAGCTCCTACGAGCAGTACTTC. This codes for CASSNTQSSSYEQYF.

V gene TRBV4-1 combines with J gene TRBJ2-5, with 10 bases fitting TRBD2. J gave up 1 base and V 0 bases, and 8 bases lay outside the gene matches. In germline, CDR1 is MGHRA, CDR2 YSYEKL. This CDR3 comprises 18 residues. The CDR3 nucleotides read TGCGCCAGCAGCCAAGAACCCTTCAGCGGGGGGGGCCAAGAGACCCAGTACTTC. This gives the protein CASSQEPFSGGGQETQYF.

J is TRBJ2-1 and V is TRBV11-1, with D possibly being TRBD2 (7 bases). V was shortened by 5 bases and J by 4 bases, with 21 bases between the two germline ends. The germline CDR1 and CDR2 sequences are SGHAT and FQDESV (reference sequence). The CDR3 runs to 17 residues. The CDR3 region is CASSHFGGQNPYNEQFF. The CDR3 nucleotides read TGTGCCAGCAGCCACTTCGGGGGGCAGAACCCTTACAATGAGCAGTTCTTC.

This rearrangement joins TRBV6-7 to TRBJ2-7; TRBD1 matches 7 bases. TRBV6-7 is noted as an ORF with a role that remains uncertain. Trimming at V came to 4 bases and at J to 5 bases, leaving 14 bases not matched to a gene. The CDR3 extends over 16 amino acids. CDR3: CASSCPLPDRRDEQYF. Written as DNA, the CDR3 is TGTGCCAGCAGTTGCCCCCTTCCGGACAGGAGAGACGAGCAGTACTTC.

In regard to this clonotype: Germline and junction disagree at one end, which may indicate a read error. CDR3 in DNA: TGTGCCAGTAGCTTCGACTATAGCACAGATACGCAGTATTTT. This translates into CASSFDYSTDTQYF. The V call is TRBV5-6, the J call TRBJ2-3; TRBD2 is a possible D gene (5 bases). Germline values: CDR1 SGHDT, CDR2 YYEEEE. The CDR3 extends over 14 amino acids.

V usage is TRBV3-1 and J usage is TRBJ2-5, with D possibly TRBD2 on 6 matching bases. CDR1 and CDR2 from the germline V gene are LGHDT and YNNKEL (reference sequence). Deletions cut 5 bases from V and 9 bases from J, with 19 bases between. This CDR3 is built from 14 residues. CDR3 residues: CASSSSWQSGAQYF. The DNA for the CDR3 is TGTGCCAGCAGCTCATCATGGCAATCGGGGGCCCAGTACTTC.

The sample holds a few counts of this clonotype. The gene calls are TRBV20-1 and TRBJ2-3; D is perhaps TRBD1 (5 bases). The CDR3 length is 15 residues. CDR1 is DFQATT, CDR2 SNEGSKA, per germline (reference sequence). The V end lost 3 bases, the J end lost 0 bases, and 13 bases lay between the germline ends. The CDR3 DNA sequence: TGCAGTGCTAGTGGCAGGGCCCCTAGCACAGATACGCAGTATTTT. Translated: CSASGRAPSTDTQYF.

The rearrangement links TRBV6-2 or TRBV6-3 to TRBJ2-3; D is uncertain. This CDR3 is 14 amino acids long. Per the germline V gene, CDR1 is MNHEY and CDR2 is SVGEGT. Deletions cut 4 bases from V and 3 bases from J, with 11 bases between. The DNA for the CDR3 is TGTGCCAGCAGTTTCGCGACCAAAACAGATACGCAGTATTTT. This encodes CASSFATKTDTQYF.

This chain connects TRBV7-6 to TRBJ2-1; a possible D gene is TRBD2 (5 bases). The V end lost 0 bases, the J end lost 7 bases, and 10 bases lay between the germline ends. Germline CDR1 SGHVS, CDR2 FNYEAQ. The CDR3 has 14 residues. The DNA of the CDR3 is TGTGCCAGCAGCTTAGCAATAGCGAGGAATGAGCAGTTCTTC. The encoded protein is CASSLAIARNEQFF.

As regards this clonotype: Germline and junction disagree at one end, which may indicate a read error. The chain couples TRBV6-6 to TRBJ2-7; D call uncertain. There are 15 residues in the CDR3. Germline loops: CDR1 MNHNY, CDR2 SVGAGI (reference sequence). This CDR3 is CASSKRDCDTYEQYF. The CDR3 DNA reads TGTGCTAGCAGTAAACGTGACTGCGATACCTACGAGCAGTACTTC.

The genes are TRBV7-6 and TRBJ2-5; 10 bases agree with TRBD1. TRBJ2-7 matches the DNA end more closely, so the J call is doubtful. The CDR3 totals 16 residues. The germline V gene has CDR1 SGHVS and CDR2 FNYEAQ. The CDR3 DNA reads as TGTGCCAGCAGCTTAGCCCCCGGGACAGGGGACTACGAGCAGTACTTC. This codes for CASSLAPGTGDYEQYF.

This clonotype was recorded a few times. The chain has TRBV11-1 and TRBJ2-7, with 10 bases identical to TRBD1. The CDR3 is made up of 16 amino acids. With 4 bases clipped from V and 2 bases from J, the junction kept 8 bases outside the gene matches. CDR1 is SGHAT and CDR2 is FQDESV in the germline V gene (reference sequence). CDR3 sequence reads: CASSSSGTGVTYEQYF. In DNA, the CDR3 is TGTGCCAGCAGCTCATCCGGGACAGGGGTCACCTACGAGCAGTACTTC.

This chain connects TRBV6-2 or TRBV6-3 to TRBJ2-1; D not certain. Looked up from germline, CDR1 is MNHEY and CDR2 is SVGEGT. The ends were cut back, 7 bases at V and 9 bases at J, with 10 bases in the middle. This CDR3 is 11 amino acids long. CDR3 sequence reads: CASMFQLEQFF. The DNA for the CDR3 is TGTGCCAGCATGTTCCAGCTTGAGCAGTTCTTC.